This TCR beta chain was sequenced for a study of T cell changes during pregnancy in multiple sclerosis. The CDR3 contains 15 residues. Trimming shortened V by 6 bases and J by 7 bases, and 16 bases separated the two germline ends. The germline V gene encodes CDR1 MNHNS and CDR2 SASEGT. Measured with immunoSEQ multiplex PCR; TCRdb has only the in-frame clones, and not every one. The sample lists 45,000 to 50,000 clones, 85% to 95% occurring once. This chain joins TRBV6-1 and TRBJ1-6; D is possibly TRBD1 (5 bases). This TCR derives from a female donor in good health, enrolled as a control in a pregnancy study. The sequences come from CD4+ T cells from peripheral blood mononuclear cells, collected in the second trimester of pregnancy. CDR3 coding DNA: TGTGCCAGCAGCTACCCGCGGGGACGAAATTCACCCCTCCACTTT. It encodes CASSYPRGRNSPLHF.